This T cell receptor (beta chain) was found in a study of cytomegalovirus exposure and HLA in healthy donors. Overall study: Genetic ancestry analysis placed around 76% of the 350 to 500 donors that were genotyped in the Caucasian-associated cluster. Study-level points and caveats: CMV serostatus was the sole immune exposure data available.

Primers: 60 Vbeta forward and 13 Jbeta reverse. Here immunoSEQ multiplex PCR was the method, and the copy in TCRdb shows in-frame clones only, minus some. The sample lists around 160,000 clones, roughly 80% seen once, with around 2.2% in the top ten. The CDR3 sequence is 15 residues long. Trimming removed 4 bases from V and 5 bases from J; junction bases left unmatched: 5. Germline CDR1 and CDR2: SGDLS and YYNGEE. This clone showed up just a few times. Its antigen remains unknown. The rearrangement joins TRBV9 to TRBJ2-7; 14 nucleotides align to TRBD2. The sequenced sample consisted of PBMCs. This receptor was identified in a man aged 50 or older in good health and CMV-seropositive. CDR3: CASSPWTSGGNEQYF. The CDR3 DNA is TGTGCCAGCAGCCCTTGGACTAGCGGGGGGAACGAGCAGTACTTC.